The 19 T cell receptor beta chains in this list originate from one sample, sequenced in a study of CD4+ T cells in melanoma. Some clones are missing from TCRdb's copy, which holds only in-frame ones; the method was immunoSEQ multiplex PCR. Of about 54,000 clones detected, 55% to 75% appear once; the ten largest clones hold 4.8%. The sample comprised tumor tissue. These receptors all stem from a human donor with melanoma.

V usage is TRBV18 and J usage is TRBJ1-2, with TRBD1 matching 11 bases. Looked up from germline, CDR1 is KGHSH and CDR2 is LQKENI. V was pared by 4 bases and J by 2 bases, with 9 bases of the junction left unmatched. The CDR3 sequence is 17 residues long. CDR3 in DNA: TGTGCCAGCTCACTAAGGACAGGGGGCCGAGGGAACTATGGCTACACCTTC. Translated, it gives CASSLRTGGRGNYGYTF.

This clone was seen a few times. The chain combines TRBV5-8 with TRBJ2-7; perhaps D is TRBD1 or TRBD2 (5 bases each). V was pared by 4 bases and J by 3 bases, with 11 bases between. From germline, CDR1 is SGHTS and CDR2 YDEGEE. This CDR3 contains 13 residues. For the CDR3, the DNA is TGTGCCAGCAGCCCCGGGACCCTCTACGAGCAGTACTTC. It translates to CASSPGTLYEQYF.

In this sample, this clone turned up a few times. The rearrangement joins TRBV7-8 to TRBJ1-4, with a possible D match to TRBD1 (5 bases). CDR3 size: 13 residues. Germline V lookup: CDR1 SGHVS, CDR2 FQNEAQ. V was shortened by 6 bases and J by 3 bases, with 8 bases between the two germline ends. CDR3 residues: CASRGRANEKLFF. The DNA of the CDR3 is TGTGCCAGCAGGGGACGGGCTAATGAAAAACTGTTTTTT.

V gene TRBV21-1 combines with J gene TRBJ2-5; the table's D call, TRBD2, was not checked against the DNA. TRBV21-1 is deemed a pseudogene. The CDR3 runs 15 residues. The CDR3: CASSNGLAGGETQYF. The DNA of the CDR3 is TGTGCCAGCAGCAATGGTCTAGCGGGGGGAGAGACCCAGTACTTC.

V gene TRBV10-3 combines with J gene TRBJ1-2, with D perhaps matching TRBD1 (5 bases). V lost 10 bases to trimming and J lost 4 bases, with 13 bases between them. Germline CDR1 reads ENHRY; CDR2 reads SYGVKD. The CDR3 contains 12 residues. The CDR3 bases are TGTGCCACCTCGGAGACAGCCTATGGCTACACCTTC. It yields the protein CATSETAYGYTF.

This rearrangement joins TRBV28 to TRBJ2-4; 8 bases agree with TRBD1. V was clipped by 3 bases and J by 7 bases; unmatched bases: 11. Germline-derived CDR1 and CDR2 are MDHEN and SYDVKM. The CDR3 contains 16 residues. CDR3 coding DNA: TGTGCCAGCAGTTTTAGCCGGACAGGGAGGTTGAACATTCAGTACTTC. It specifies CASSFSRTGRLNIQYF.

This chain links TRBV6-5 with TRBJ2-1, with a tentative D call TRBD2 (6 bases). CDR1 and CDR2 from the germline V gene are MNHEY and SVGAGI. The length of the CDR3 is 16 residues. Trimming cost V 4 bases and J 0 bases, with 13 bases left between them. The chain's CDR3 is CASSWTPGSSYNEQFF. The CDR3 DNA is TGTGCCAGCAGTTGGACCCCCGGGAGCTCCTACAATGAGCAGTTCTTC.

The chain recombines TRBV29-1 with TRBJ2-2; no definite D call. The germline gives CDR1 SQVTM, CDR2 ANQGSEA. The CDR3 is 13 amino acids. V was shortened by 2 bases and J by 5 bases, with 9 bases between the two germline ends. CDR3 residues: CSVEWGWTGELFF. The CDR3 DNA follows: TGCAGCGTTGAATGGGGTTGGACCGGGGAGCTGTTTTTT.

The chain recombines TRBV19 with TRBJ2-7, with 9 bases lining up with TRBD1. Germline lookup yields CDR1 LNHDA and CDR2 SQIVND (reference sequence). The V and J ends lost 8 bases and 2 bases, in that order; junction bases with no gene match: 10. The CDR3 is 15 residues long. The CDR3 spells CASSLYGTGTYEQYF. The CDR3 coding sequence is TGTGCCAGTTCACTTTATGGGACAGGGACCTACGAGCAGTACTTC.

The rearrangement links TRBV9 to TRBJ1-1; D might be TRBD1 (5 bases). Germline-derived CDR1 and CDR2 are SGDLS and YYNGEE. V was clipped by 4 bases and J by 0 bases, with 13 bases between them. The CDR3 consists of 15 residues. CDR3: CASSPRDRLNTEAFF. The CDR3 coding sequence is TGTGCCAGCAGCCCGCGGGACCGCTTGAACACTGAAGCTTTCTTT.

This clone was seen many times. CDR3 protein: CASSEASGGYYNEQFF. CDR3 nucleotides: TGTGCCAGCAGTGAAGCTAGCGGGGGCTATTACAATGAGCAGTTCTTC. This rearrangement joins TRBV2 to TRBJ2-1; 9 bases align to TRBD2. The CDR3 runs to 16 residues. V shed 0 bases, J shed 4 bases, and the junction held 4 bases outside the gene matches. Germline loops: CDR1 SNHLY, CDR2 FYNNEI.

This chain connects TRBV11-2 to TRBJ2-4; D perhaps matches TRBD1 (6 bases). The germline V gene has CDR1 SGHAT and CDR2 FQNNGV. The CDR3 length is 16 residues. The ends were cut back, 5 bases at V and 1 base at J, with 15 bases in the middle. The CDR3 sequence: CASSTTGRVAKNIQYF. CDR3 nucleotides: TGTGCCAGCAGCACAACAGGGCGGGTGGCCAAAAACATTCAGTACTTC.

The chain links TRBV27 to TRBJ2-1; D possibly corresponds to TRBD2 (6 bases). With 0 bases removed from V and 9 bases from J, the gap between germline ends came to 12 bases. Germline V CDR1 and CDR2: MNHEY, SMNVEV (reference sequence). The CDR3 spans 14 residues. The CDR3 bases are TGTGCCAGCAGTTTATCAACTGCGGGATCTGAGCAGTTCTTC. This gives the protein CASSLSTAGSEQFF.

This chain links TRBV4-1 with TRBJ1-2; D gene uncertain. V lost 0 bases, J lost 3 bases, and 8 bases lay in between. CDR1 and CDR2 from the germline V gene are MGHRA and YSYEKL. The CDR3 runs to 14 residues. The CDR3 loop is CASSQDGSYYGYTF. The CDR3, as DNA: TGCGCCAGCAGCCAAGATGGCAGTTACTATGGCTACACCTTC.

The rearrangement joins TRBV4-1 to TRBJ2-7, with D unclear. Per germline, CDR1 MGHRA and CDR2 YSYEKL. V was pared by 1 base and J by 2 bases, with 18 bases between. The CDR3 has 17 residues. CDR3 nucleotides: TGCGCCAGCAGCCAAGCTGTCTCTAGTGATTTTGCCTACGAGCAGTACTTC. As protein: CASSQAVSSDFAYEQYF.

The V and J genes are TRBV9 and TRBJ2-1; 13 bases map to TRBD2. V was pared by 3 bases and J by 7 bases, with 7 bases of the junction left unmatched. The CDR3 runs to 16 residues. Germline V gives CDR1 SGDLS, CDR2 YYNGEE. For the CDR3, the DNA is TGTGCCAGCAGCGCCCAACTAGCGGGGGGGCTTAATGAGCAGTTCTTC. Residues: CASSAQLAGGLNEQFF. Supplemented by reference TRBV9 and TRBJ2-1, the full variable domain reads DSGVTQTPKHLITATGQRVTLRCSPRSGDLSVYWYQQSLDQGLQFLIQYYNGEERAKGNILERFSAQQFPDLHSELNLSSLELGDSALYFCASSAQLAGGLNEQFFGPGTRLTVL.

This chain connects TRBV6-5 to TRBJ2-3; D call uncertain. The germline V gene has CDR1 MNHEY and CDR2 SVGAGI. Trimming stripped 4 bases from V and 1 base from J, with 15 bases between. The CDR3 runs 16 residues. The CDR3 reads CASSSPIGLGTDTQYF. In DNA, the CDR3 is TGTGCCAGCAGTTCACCAATTGGCCTCGGCACAGATACGCAGTATTTT.

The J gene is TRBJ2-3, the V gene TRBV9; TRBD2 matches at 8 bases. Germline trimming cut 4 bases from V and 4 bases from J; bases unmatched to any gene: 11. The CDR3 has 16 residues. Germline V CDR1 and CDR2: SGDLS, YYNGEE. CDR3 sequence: CASSSEGLGGPDTQYF. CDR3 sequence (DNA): TGTGCCAGCAGCTCAGAGGGACTAGGAGGCCCAGATACGCAGTATTTT.

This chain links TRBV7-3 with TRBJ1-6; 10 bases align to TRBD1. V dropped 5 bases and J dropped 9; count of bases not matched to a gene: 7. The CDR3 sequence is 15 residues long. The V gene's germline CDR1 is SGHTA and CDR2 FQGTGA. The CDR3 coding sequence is TGTGCCAGCAGCGAAAGAGGGACAGGGGTTTCACCCCTCCACTTT. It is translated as CASSERGTGVSPLHF.